A selection of T cell receptor beta chains follows, all from one sample in a study of blood T cell repertoires in COVID-19. Assay: immunoSEQ multiplex PCR; the TCRdb copy retains only in-frame clones and omits some. The table lists 200,000 to 250,000 clones, 65% to 90% of them singletons. What was sequenced was PBMCs or T cells enriched from blood (not recorded which). The source is a woman between 25 and 40 years old who had been exposed to COVID-19. Both conserved end residues are part of each CDR3. Fields, in order: V gene, J gene, CDR3 protein.

V gene: TRBV3-1/TRBV3-2
J gene: TRBJ1-1
CDR3 protein: CASSQDFAGEGTEAFF

V gene: TRBV9
J gene: TRBJ2-6
CDR3 protein: CASSEPGANVLTF

V gene: TRBV2
J gene: TRBJ1-4
CDR3 protein: CASRVREGRNEKLFF

V gene: TRBV2
J gene: TRBJ1-1
CDR3 protein: CASLGQPNTEAFF

V gene: TRBV27
J gene: TRBJ1-6
CDR3 protein: CASSSTGYYGNSPLHF

V gene: TRBV10-2
J gene: TRBJ2-6
CDR3 protein: CASSEYEPRDRGRLTGANVLTF

V gene: TRBV27
J gene: TRBJ1-1
CDR3 protein: CASNGRGTEAFF

V gene: TRBV21-1
J gene: TRBJ2-3
CDR3 protein: CASSKARVGPTDTQYF

V gene: TRBV5-1
J gene: TRBJ2-2
CDR3 protein: CASRRDRDTGELFF

V gene: TRBV14
J gene: TRBJ1-2
CDR3 protein: CASSQRDTYGYTF

V gene: TRBV2
J gene: TRBJ1-4
CDR3 protein: CASRLSRDEKLFF

V gene: TRBV18
J gene: TRBJ1-1
CDR3 protein: CASSPWTGENTEAFF

V gene: TRBV7-2
J gene: TRBJ1-1
CDR3 protein: CASSSDLFGGAEAFF

V gene: TRBV12-5
J gene: TRBJ1-1
CDR3 protein: CASGLSGENTEAFF

V gene: TRBV9
J gene: TRBJ1-2
CDR3 protein: CASSARQGWHGYTF

V gene: TRBV7-9
J gene: TRBJ1-3
CDR3 protein: CASSRQQSISGNTIYF

V gene: TRBV2
J gene: TRBJ1-2
CDR3 protein: CASSTTEYYGYTF

V gene: TRBV19
J gene: TRBJ2-1
CDR3 protein: CASSTGTGTYNEQFF

V gene: TRBV5-1
J gene: TRBJ1-3
CDR3 protein: CASSLVPGSSGNTIYF

V gene: TRBV3-1/TRBV3-2
J gene: TRBJ1-1
CDR3 protein: CASSQGTDAEAFF

V gene: TRBV3-1/TRBV3-2
J gene: TRBJ2-2
CDR3 protein: CASSQARQGAGELFF

V gene: TRBV5-1
J gene: TRBJ1-2
CDR3 protein: CASSLNEGARGYTF

V gene: TRBV5-1
J gene: TRBJ2-3
CDR3 protein: CASSFSRGGRDTQYF

V gene: TRBV14
J gene: TRBJ2-3
CDR3 protein: CASSQARDRITDTQYF

V gene: TRBV5-1
J gene: TRBJ2-7
CDR3 protein: CASSPAGRSSYEQYF

V gene: TRBV30
J gene: TRBJ1-6
CDR3 protein: CAWSMGSSSSPLHF

V gene: TRBV7-9
J gene: TRBJ2-2
CDR3 protein: CASSTGPYTGELFF

V gene: TRBV7-8
J gene: TRBJ2-7
CDR3 protein: CASSYSGTYAHEQYF

V gene: TRBV7-8
J gene: TRBJ1-4
CDR3 protein: CASSLTQGENEKLFF

V gene: TRBV5-1
J gene: TRBJ2-7
CDR3 protein: CASSYQRGLPGEQYF

V gene: TRBV30
J gene: TRBJ1-1
CDR3 protein: CAWSYGHDTEAFF

V gene: TRBV2
J gene: TRBJ1-2
CDR3 protein: CASNWPEGYGYTF

V gene: TRBV5-4
J gene: TRBJ2-3
CDR3 protein: CASSSGTSGPTDTQYF

V gene: TRBV6-5
J gene: TRBJ1-2
CDR3 protein: CASSYSPRADYGYTF

V gene: TRBV6-5
J gene: TRBJ2-1
CDR3 protein: CASRTGEYSEQFF